Listed below are T cell receptor beta chains from one sample, sequenced in a study of cytomegalovirus exposure and HLA in healthy donors. Assay: immunoSEQ multiplex PCR; the TCRdb copy retains only in-frame clones and omits some. The sample carries fewer than 400,000 clones, over 75% recorded once. Sample: PBMCs. These receptors originate from a man between 25 and 39 years old in good health and CMV-seronegative. The CDR3 runs from the conserved cysteine through the conserved F or W. D genes are given only for firm matches. Clone size is stated in some rows and not others, as once, few, many or a class when expanded.

CDR3nt	CDR3aa	d_gene	j_gene	abundance	v_gene
TGCGCCAGCAGCCAAGATGGCGCAGGGGGCGACTATGGCTACACCTTC	CASSQDGAGGDYGYTF	TRBD1	TRBJ1-2	-	TRBV4-3
TGCGCCAGCAGCCAAGAGCTTATGGAGTCTAGCAATCAGCCCCAGCATTTT	CASSQELMESSNQPQHF	-	TRBJ1-5	-	TRBV4-1
TGTGCCAGCTGGGACAGGGGGCGGCAAGAGACCCAGTACTTC	CASWDRGRQETQYF	TRBD1	TRBJ2-5	-	TRBV2
TGTGCCAGCAGCCAGACCGGGTTGAGGGCTTTCTTT	CASSQTGLRAFF	-	TRBJ1-1	-	TRBV6-5
TGTGCCAGCAGCTCCATGGGCGGGGGGGCAGTAAACATTCAGTACTTC	CASSSMGGGAVNIQYF	TRBD2	TRBJ2-4	-	TRBV7-2
TGTGCCAGCAGCACCCTAGCGGGGGTGCACACAGATACGCAGTATTTT	CASSTLAGVHTDTQYF	TRBD2	TRBJ2-3	-	TRBV5-8
TGTGCCAGATGGCGGGATAAAATTACCGGGGAGCTGTTTTTT	CARWRDKITGELFF	-	TRBJ2-2	-	TRBV9
TGTGCCAGCAGTCCCTATATTAACTATGGCTACACCTTC	CASSPYINYGYTF	-	TRBJ1-2	once	TRBV6-5
TGTGCCAGCAGTGATGCGGGACTCGCGTATGGCTACACCTTC	CASSDAGLAYGYTF	-	TRBJ1-2	-	TRBV2
TGTGCCAGCAGTTACTCAGCGGCGTACAATGAGCAGTTCTTC	CASSYSAAYNEQFF	-	TRBJ2-1	-	TRBV6-5